The 4 T cell receptor beta chains listed next were all sequenced from one sample in a study of blood T cell repertoires in COVID-19. TCRdb keeps only in-frame clones here, not all; method: immunoSEQ multiplex PCR. The data contain 45,000 to 55,000 clones, roughly 88% of them singletons. Sample: peripheral blood. These receptors all come from a human donor in a cohort sampled during active COVID-19.

V usage is TRBV6-5 and J usage is TRBJ1-5; TRBD1 matches 9 bases. CDR1 is MNHEY, CDR2 SVGAGI, per germline. The CDR3 is made up of 14 amino acids. V shed 10 bases, J shed 2 bases, and the junction held 6 bases outside the gene matches. Here the CDR3 DNA reads TGTGCCACCAAGGGACAGGGTGGCAATCAGCCCCAGCATTTT. This encodes CATKGQGGNQPQHF.

This chain uses TRBV7-2 with TRBJ2-2; 9 nucleotides line up with TRBD1. The CDR3 has 16 amino acids. CDR1 SGHTA and CDR2 FQGNSA come from the germline V gene. V shed 5 bases and J 2 bases; nucleotides not matched to a gene: 6. CDR3 region: CASSAQGAQNTGELFF. The CDR3 DNA sequence: TGTGCCAGCAGCGCACAGGGGGCGCAAAACACCGGGGAGCTGTTTTTT.

V is TRBV3-1 (or the pseudogene TRBV3-2) and J is TRBJ1-2; D uncertain. This CDR3 contains 13 residues. Per the germline V gene, CDR1 is LGHDT and CDR2 is YNNKEL (reference sequence). V dropped 4 bases and J dropped 1 base, with 7 bases sitting between them. The CDR3 protein is CASSPGSNYGYTF. The DNA of the CDR3 is TGTGCCAGCAGCCCCGGGAGTAACTATGGCTACACCTTC.

This chain uses TRBV6-1 with TRBJ2-3, with a possible D match to TRBD2 (6 bases). V was shortened by 2 bases and J by 3 bases, with 15 bases between the two germline ends. The CDR3 runs 16 residues. Germline V lookup: CDR1 MNHNS, CDR2 SASEGT. The CDR3 bases are TGTGCCAGCAGTGAATTGTCAGGGAGGAGAACAGATACGCAGTATTTT. It encodes CASSELSGRRTDTQYF.